A single sample gave rise to the 21 T cell receptor beta chains below, sequenced in a study of shared clonotypes between healthy human individuals. Naive-designated CD8 cells lacked CD45RO, were positively enriched for CCR7, and omitted terminally differentiated effector memory CD45RA+ cells. Assay: immunoSEQ multiplex PCR; the TCRdb copy retains only in-frame clones and omits some. The sample has about 2,200,000 clones, just over 90% seen once. Sample: naive CD8+ T cells from PBMCs. The receptors were sampled from a man between 18 and 29 years old in good health. Some clones in this sample may be carry-over from other donors' samples.

This clone appeared a few times. The V and J genes are TRBV7-3 and TRBJ1-2; a weak D match, TRBD1 (5 bases). Germline assignment: CDR1 SGHTA and CDR2 FQGTGA. The CDR3 totals 13 residues. Trimming cost V 5 bases and J 8 bases, with 15 bases left between them. The CDR3 loop reads CASSAHSGRGYTF. CDR3 coding DNA: TGTGCCAGCAGCGCGCACTCAGGGAGAGGCTACACCTTC.

In its sample, this clone was seen once. The junction departs from germline at one end; a sequencing error may be responsible. This CDR3 is also generated by other DNA sequences in the sample. V gene TRBV7-9 combines with J gene TRBJ1-2; no clear D. CDR1 is SEHNR and CDR2 is FQNEAQ in the germline V gene (reference sequence). The CDR3 loop spans 16 amino acids. The CDR3 sequence is CASSLAREAGIYGYTF. The CDR3 nucleotides read TGTGCCAGTAGCTTAGCGCGAGAGGCGGGGATATATGGCTACACCTTC.

This clone has just a few counts. The sample holds other DNA sequences that translate to the same CDR3. This sequence joins TRBV11-2 and TRBJ2-7, with D unclear. Germline loops: CDR1 SGHAT, CDR2 FQNNGV. The CDR3 is made up of 11 amino acids. Trimming removed 5 bases at V and 2 bases at J, with 4 bases between. The CDR3 region is CASSGAYEQYF. CDR3 DNA: TGTGCCAGCAGCGGGGCCTACGAGCAGTACTTC.

V usage is TRBV6-5 and J usage is TRBJ1-2, with D possibly matching TRBD1 (6 bases). Germline V gene data show CDR1 as MNHEY and CDR2 as SVGAGI. Trimming left V 5 bases short and J 7 bases short, with 17 bases between. CDR3 length equals 14 residues. The CDR3 nucleotides read TGTGCCAGCAGTCCCGGGGGGGGCTTCCTTGGCTACACCTTC. This codes for CASSPGGGFLGYTF.

The V call is TRBV2, the J call TRBJ1-5; D is perhaps TRBD1 (5 bases). CDR3 length: 17 amino acids. V shed 7 bases and J shed 2 bases, with 21 bases lying between them. From germline, CDR1 is SNHLY and CDR2 FYNNEI. The CDR3, as DNA: TGTGCCAGCAACCGCCCACGGGGCGGGTACGGCAATCAGCCCCAGCATTTT. It is translated as CASNRPRGGYGNQPQHF.

V and J are TRBV19 and TRBJ1-2, with a possible D match to TRBD1 (6 bases). Germline CDR1 LNHDA, CDR2 SQIVND (reference sequence). This CDR3 is 15 amino acids long. Trimming removed 5 bases at V and 6 bases at J, with 19 bases between. The CDR3 coding sequence is TGTGCCAGTAGTGCTTGGGGCAGGGGTGTGGATGGCTACACCTTC. It is translated as CASSAWGRGVDGYTF.

The chain employs TRBV9 and TRBJ2-1; D unclear. Germline values: CDR1 SGDLS, CDR2 YYNGEE. CDR3 length: 18 amino acids. Between the trimmed V and J ends, which lost 1 base and 2 bases, there was a span of 19 bases. CDR3 amino acids: CASSVPVKGGVTYNEQFF. The DNA of the CDR3 is TGTGCCAGCAGCGTACCCGTCAAAGGTGGTGTGACCTACAATGAGCAGTTCTTC.

V usage is TRBV28 and J usage is TRBJ2-3; D is perhaps TRBD1 (5 bases). The CDR3 runs to 17 residues. V was shortened by 1 base and J by 3 bases, with 17 bases between the two germline ends. Per germline, CDR1 MDHEN and CDR2 SYDVKM. In nucleotides, the CDR3 is TGTGCCAGCAGTTTATTTTGGCAGGGTGTGGGGACAGATACGCAGTATTTT. It codes for CASSLFWQGVGTDTQYF.

This chain connects TRBV29-1 to TRBJ2-7; 12 bases are shared with TRBD1. CDR3 length: 15 residues. The V and J ends lost 6 bases and 3 bases, in that order; junction bases with no gene match: 9. CDR1 and CDR2 from the germline V gene are SQVTM and ANQGSEA. CDR3 sequence: CSVRDRGPLGYEQYF. CDR3 in DNA: TGCAGCGTCCGGGACAGGGGGCCCCTCGGCTACGAGCAGTACTTC.

The V and J genes are TRBV4-3 and TRBJ1-2; TRBD1 is a possible D gene (6 bases). CDR1 LGHNA and CDR2 YSLEER come from the germline V gene. This CDR3 is built from 16 residues. The V and J ends lost 0 bases and 6 bases respectively, with 17 bases between them. The CDR3 is CASSQDRPGVQDGYTF. The CDR3 nucleotides read TGCGCCAGCAGCCAAGATCGGCCAGGGGTACAGGATGGCTACACCTTC.

The J gene is TRBJ2-4, the V gene TRBV6-1, with D perhaps matching TRBD2 (6 bases). The CDR3 has 14 amino acids. The germline CDR1 and CDR2 sequences are MNHNS and SASEGT. Trimming pared 3 bases from V and 0 bases from J, leaving 6 bases between. CDR3 sequence: CASSEGLAKNIQYF. CDR3 sequence (DNA): TGTGCCAGCAGTGAGGGACTAGCCAAAAACATTCAGTACTTC.

The chain joins TRBV4-1 to TRBJ1-1; the D gene is possibly TRBD1 (5 bases). V was cut by 3 bases and J by 4 bases, with 18 bases left in between. Germline V gene data show CDR1 as MGHRA and CDR2 as YSYEKL. The CDR3 totals 16 residues. CDR3 nucleotides: TGCGCCAGCAGCCACTCCTTGCGGGGGGTTGGCACTGAAGCTTTCTTT. It codes for CASSHSLRGVGTEAFF.

The chain couples TRBV5-1 to TRBJ1-2; D perhaps matches TRBD1 (6 bases). CDR1 and CDR2 (germline): SGHRS, YFSETQ. The V and J ends lost 4 bases and 6 bases respectively, with 22 bases between them. This CDR3 comprises 16 residues. The CDR3 loop reads CASSPQLRGGYDGYTF. CDR3 DNA sequence: TGCGCCAGCAGCCCTCAATTGCGAGGGGGTTACGATGGCTACACCTTC.

The chain joins TRBV27 to TRBJ2-7; no reliable D call. V was clipped by 5 bases and J by 4 bases, with 12 bases between them. Germline loops: CDR1 MNHEY, CDR2 SMNVEV (reference sequence). The length of the CDR3 is 13 residues. Here the CDR3 reads CASSTKGLYEQYF. The CDR3 nucleotides read TGTGCCAGCAGTACTAAGGGCCTATACGAGCAGTACTTC.

This clone showed up just once. V and J are TRBV28 and TRBJ1-5, with unresolved D. The germline V gene has CDR1 MDHEN and CDR2 SYDVKM. The CDR3 runs 15 residues. Trimming removed 4 bases at V and 0 bases at J, with 10 bases between. The CDR3 sequence is CASSWAVSSNQPQHF. DNA for the CDR3: TGTGCCAGCAGTTGGGCGGTCAGTAGCAATCAGCCCCAGCATTTT.

The chain employs TRBV14 and TRBJ2-7, with D perhaps assigned TRBD1 or TRBD2 (5 bases each). The CDR3 runs to 15 residues. In germline, CDR1 is SGHDN, CDR2 FVKESK. Trimming pared 5 bases from V and 1 base from J, leaving 15 bases between. CDR3 amino acids: CASSSPGQPSYEQYF. DNA for the CDR3: TGTGCCAGCAGCTCTCCGGGGCAGCCGTCCTACGAGCAGTACTTC. Filled out from reference TRBV14 and TRBJ2-7, the complete variable domain reads EAGVTQFPSHSVIEKGQTVTLRCDPISGHDNLYWYRRVMGKEIKFLLHFVKESKQDESGMPNNRFLAERTGGTYSTLKVQPAELEDSGVYFCASSSPGQPSYEQYFGPGTRLTVT.

This chain joins TRBV14 and TRBJ1-1; TRBD1 matches at 9 bases. The CDR3 totals 19 residues. Looked up from germline, CDR1 is SGHDN and CDR2 is FVKESK. The junction had 19 bases not matched to a gene; V was cut back by 4 bases and J by 4 bases. CDR3 nucleotide sequence: TGTGCCAGCAGCCGGTTGGCACGAACCACAGGGGGCGGGATCACTGAAGCTTTCTTT. Amino acids: CASSRLARTTGGGITEAFF.

The rearrangement links TRBV4-1 to TRBJ2-7; D might be TRBD1 or TRBD2, each matching 6 bases. The CDR3 has 16 amino acids. Trimming left V 0 bases short and J 2 bases short, with 14 bases between. The germline CDR1 and CDR2 sequences are MGHRA and YSYEKL. CDR3 amino acids: CASSQDNWGAAYEQYF. CDR3 sequence (DNA): TGCGCCAGCAGCCAAGATAATTGGGGGGCGGCCTACGAGCAGTACTTC.

As regards this clone: This sample includes further DNA sequences coding for the same CDR3. The chain links TRBV28 to TRBJ2-3, with D possibly matching TRBD2 (6 bases). The CDR3 runs to 14 residues. Germline V gene lookup returns CDR1 MDHEN and CDR2 SYDVKM. Trimming stripped 6 bases from V and 2 bases from J, with 12 bases between. CDR3 DNA: TGTGCCAGCAGCCTTGGGACTTCCACAGATACGCAGTATTTT. Its translation: CASSLGTSTDTQYF. The full variable domain, rest sourced from reference TRBV28 and TRBJ2-3, is DVKVTQSSRYLVKRTGEKVFLECVQDMDHENMFWYRQDPGLGLRLIYFSYDVKMKEKGDIPEGYSVSREKKERFSLILESASTNQTSMYLCASSLGTSTDTQYFGPGTRLTVL.

The V call is TRBV11-2, the J call TRBJ2-5; D might be TRBD2 (6 bases). Germline CDR1 SGHAT, CDR2 FQNNGV. V was shortened by 0 bases and J by 0 bases, with 11 bases between the two germline ends. The CDR3 contains 16 residues. The CDR3 bases are TGTGCCAGCAGCTTAGATGGGAGGTCGTACCAAGAGACCCAGTACTTC. Protein: CASSLDGRSYQETQYF. The complete variable domain, with remaining parts taken from reference TRBV11-2 and TRBJ2-5, reads EAGVAQSPRYKIIEKRQSVAFWCNPISGHATLYWYQQILGQGPKLLIQFQNNGVVDDSQLPKDRFSAERLKGVDSTLKIQPAKLEDSAVYLCASSLDGRSYQETQYFGPGTRLLVL.

This clone was detected only a few times. This chain links TRBV13 with TRBJ1-1; D is uncertain. The V end lost 6 bases, the J end lost 0 bases, and 8 bases lay between the germline ends. This CDR3 is 13 amino acids long. CDR1 is PRHDT, CDR2 FYEKMQ, per germline (reference sequence). Here the CDR3 DNA reads TGTGCCAGCAGTCCCAGGATGAACACTGAAGCTTTCTTT. Its protein product is CASSPRMNTEAFF.